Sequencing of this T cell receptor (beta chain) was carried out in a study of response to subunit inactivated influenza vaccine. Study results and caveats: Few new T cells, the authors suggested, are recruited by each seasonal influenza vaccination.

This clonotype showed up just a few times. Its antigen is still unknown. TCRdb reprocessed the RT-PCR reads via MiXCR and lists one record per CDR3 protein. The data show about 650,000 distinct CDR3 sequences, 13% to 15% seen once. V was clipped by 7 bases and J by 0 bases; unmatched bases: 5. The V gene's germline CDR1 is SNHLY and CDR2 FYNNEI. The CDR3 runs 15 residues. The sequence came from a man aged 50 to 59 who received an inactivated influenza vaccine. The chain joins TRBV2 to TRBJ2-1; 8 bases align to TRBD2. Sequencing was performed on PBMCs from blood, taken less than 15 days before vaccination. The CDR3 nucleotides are TGTGCCAGCAACCGGGGGGGCGGCTCCTACAATGAGCAGTTCTTC. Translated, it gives CASNRGGGSYNEQFF.